These T cell receptor beta chains were read from a single sample in a study of beta chain features in type 1 diabetes. Method: immunoSEQ multiplex PCR; TCRdb's copy keeps in-frame clones and lacks some. Seen here are about 370,000 clones, more than 12% observed once, and the top ten hold 0.019%. Source material: naive CD4+ T cells from blood. The source is a woman in her late teens or twenties in good health. The CDR3 runs from the conserved cysteine through the conserved F or W. D genes are given only for firm matches. Clone size is shown for a subset of rows, as once, few, many or a class of expanded clone.

V	J	size	D	DNA	CDR3
TRBV25-1	TRBJ2-1	few	TRBD1	TGTGCCAGCAGCGGTCTGGACAGGGTCTCCTACAATGAGCAGTTCTTC	CASSGLDRVSYNEQFF
TRBV5-4	TRBJ2-5	few	TRBD2	TGTGCCAGCAGCCCGGGGACTAGCGGGAGTGAGACCCAGTACTTC	CASSPGTSGSETQYF
TRBV4-1	TRBJ1-2	-	-	TGCGCCAGCAGCCAGATGGACCCCTCTAGGGGTAATGGCTACACCTTC	CASSQMDPSRGNGYTF
TRBV30	TRBJ2-3	few	-	TGTGCCTGGGGTCCCCCGGGACTCACGGATAGCACAGATACGCAGTATTTT	CAWGPPGLTDSTDTQYF
TRBV30	TRBJ1-4	-	TRBD1	TGTGCCTGGGGACAGGGGAATAATGAAAAACTGTTTTTT	CAWGQGNNEKLFF
TRBV7-9	TRBJ2-7	-	TRBD2	TGTGCCAGCAGCTCGGGGACTAGCGGGAGGGCCTACGAGCAGTACTTC	CASSSGTSGRAYEQYF
TRBV7-8	TRBJ2-5	few	-	TGTGCCAGCAGCTTAGCGGAGGGCCGACCGGGGGAGACCCAGTACTTC	CASSLAEGRPGETQYF
TRBV25-1	TRBJ2-1	-	TRBD2	TGTGCCAGCAGGAGGGCTAGCGGGAGTCATAATGAGCAGTTCTTC	CASRRASGSHNEQFF
TRBV28	TRBJ1-2	-	-	TGTGCCAGCAGCCTGCAGGTTAACTATGGCTACACCTTC	CASSLQVNYGYTF
TRBV20-1	TRBJ2-5	few	-	TGCAGTGTTGGGACTCAAGAGACCCAGTACTTC	CSVGTQETQYF
TRBV29-1	TRBJ2-1	-	TRBD1	TGCAGCGCAGGACAGGGATCCTACAATGAGCAGTTCTTC	CSAGQGSYNEQFF
TRBV7-9	TRBJ2-3	-	TRBD2	TGTGCCAGCAGCTTACCCCCCGGGACTAGCGGGAGTTATACGCAGTATTTT	CASSLPPGTSGSYTQYF
TRBV30	TRBJ2-2	few	TRBD1	TGTGCCTGGAGTCCCGGGACAGGGGATCCCGGGGAGCTGTTTTTT	CAWSPGTGDPGELFF
TRBV7-9	TRBJ2-7	-	TRBD1	TGTGCCAGCAGCTTCGTCCAGGGGGCTCGAGAGCAGTACTTC	CASSFVQGAREQYF
TRBV30	TRBJ2-7	-	TRBD1	TGTGCCTGGAGTGTCGGGGGACAGGGGGATGTCGAGCAGTACTTC	CAWSVGGQGDVEQYF
TRBV5-1	TRBJ1-2	-	-	TGCGCCAGCAGCCTAGGGGAAGGGAACTATGGCTACACCTTC	CASSLGEGNYGYTF
TRBV29-1	TRBJ2-1	few	-	TGCAGCGCCGCGGGATACAATGAGCAGTTCTTC	CSAAGYNEQFF
TRBV28	TRBJ2-5	-	TRBD1	TGTGCCAGCAGTATCTACAGGGGACAAGAGACCCAGTACTTC	CASSIYRGQETQYF
TRBV25-1	TRBJ2-5	-	TRBD1	TGTGCCAGCAGTGCTCCGGGACAGGGGGAGACCCAGTACTTC	CASSAPGQGETQYF
TRBV30	TRBJ1-5	-	TRBD1	TGTGCCTGGACAGGGGGTTCCAATCAGCCCCAGCATTTT	CAWTGGSNQPQHF
TRBV30	TRBJ1-4	-	-	TGTGCCTGGAGTAAGGGACTTCATGAAAAACTGTTTTTT	CAWSKGLHEKLFF
TRBV18	TRBJ1-1	few	-	TGTGCCAGCTCACCAGCAGGCTCCGAAGCTTTCTTT	CASSPAGSEAFF
TRBV27	TRBJ1-5	few	TRBD1	TGTGCCAGCAGTTTAAACAGGGGACGAAGCAATCAGCCCCAGCATTTT	CASSLNRGRSNQPQHF
TRBV30	TRBJ1-4	-	-	TGTGCCTGGAGTCGGGGAGCAACTAATGAAAAACTGTTTTTT	CAWSRGATNEKLFF
TRBV7-9	TRBJ2-1	-	TRBD2	TGTGCCAGCAGCTCCGGGACTAGCGGGTCGGCGGAGCAGTTCTTC	CASSSGTSGSAEQFF
TRBV15	TRBJ1-2	once	-	TGTGCCACCAGCAGAGCCAGGACAGCTTATGGCTACACCTTC	CATSRARTAYGYTF
TRBV28	TRBJ1-2	-	TRBD1	TGTGCCAGCAGCCCGAACCCAGGGGGCGGAAACTATGGCTACACCTTC	CASSPNPGGGNYGYTF
TRBV6-5	TRBJ2-3	few	TRBD2	TGTGCCAGCAGCGGGAGGGCGACAGATACGCAGTATTTT	CASSGRATDTQYF
TRBV9	TRBJ2-1	-	-	TGTGCCAGCAGCGTAGAACCTAGCAGGTCCTACAATGAGCAGTTCTTC	CASSVEPSRSYNEQFF
TRBV9	TRBJ2-1	-	TRBD2	TGTGCCAGCAGTTTGGACGGGACTATATACAATGAGCAGTTCTTC	CASSLDGTIYNEQFF
TRBV7-2	TRBJ2-7	-	TRBD1	TGTGCCAGCAGCTTGGACAGGATTAACTACGAGCAGTACTTC	CASSLDRINYEQYF
TRBV5-6	TRBJ2-7	-	TRBD2	TGTGCCAGCAGCTCGACTAGCGGGAGATCTTACGAGCAGTACTTC	CASSSTSGRSYEQYF
TRBV9	TRBJ2-1	few	TRBD1	TGTGCCAGCAGCGTAGGCCCTCCCGGGACAGGGGATGAGCAGTTCTTC	CASSVGPPGTGDEQFF
TRBV11-3	TRBJ1-1	-	TRBD1	TGTGCCAGCAGCCAGGGACAGGGAACTTTCTTT	CASSQGQGTFF
TRBV28	TRBJ2-7	-	-	TGTGCCACATCTACTTTTTACTCCAGGGCCGAGCAGTACTTC	CATSTFYSRAEQYF
TRBV5-1	TRBJ2-1	few	TRBD2	TGCGCCAGCAGTTCGGCGGGGGGTTCCTACAATGAGCAGTTCTTC	CASSSAGGSYNEQFF
TRBV2	TRBJ2-7	few	TRBD2	TGTGCCAGCAGTGGACTAGCGGGAGCCGAGCAGTACTTC	CASSGLAGAEQYF
TRBV28	TRBJ1-1	-	-	TGTGCCAGCAGTATCAGTTTTCAGGGCACTGAAGCTTTCTTT	CASSISFQGTEAFF
TRBV4-2	TRBJ2-7	-	TRBD2	TGTGCCAGCAGCCAATTACTAGCGGGAGGGGGCGAGCAGTACTTC	CASSQLLAGGGEQYF
TRBV10-3	TRBJ2-1	-	TRBD1	TGTGCCATCGGGGGACAGAACCCCTACAATGAGCAGTTCTTC	CAIGGQNPYNEQFF
TRBV19	TRBJ2-1	-	TRBD1	TGTGCCAGCACCTCGGGGCCCCCGGGACAGGGCATGGGTGAGCAGTTCTTC	CASTSGPPGQGMGEQFF
TRBV7-2	TRBJ1-1	-	TRBD1	TGTGCCAGCAGCTCGACAGGGGGGTTCGGAGCTTTCTTT	CASSSTGGFGAFF
TRBV30	TRBJ2-7	few	TRBD2	TGTGCCCGGAAAGGGGAGGGATCCTACGAGCAGTACTTC	CARKGEGSYEQYF
TRBV30	TRBJ1-1	few	-	TGTGCGTCAGGGTTCTTGAACACTGAAGCTTTCTTT	CASGFLNTEAFF
TRBV5-1	TRBJ2-7	few	-	TGCGCCAGCAGCTTGGTGGCTAGTAGCTCCTACGAGCAGTACTTC	CASSLVASSSYEQYF
TRBV29-1	TRBJ1-4	few	-	TGCAGCGCCCGGACAGCTGTAAATGAAAAACTGTTTTTT	CSARTAVNEKLFF
TRBV5-4	TRBJ2-1	-	-	TGTGCCAGCAGCTTGGGAAGTCTAGCGTCAGTCAATGAGCAGTTCTTC	CASSLGSLASVNEQFF
TRBV9	TRBJ2-1	-	TRBD2	TGTGCCAGCAGCGGAGGAGGACTAGCGGTGCATGAGCAGTTCTTC	CASSGGGLAVHEQFF
TRBV5-1	TRBJ2-1	-	-	TGCGCCAGCAGCTTTGGTACACAGCGGAGTTACAATGAGCAGTTCTTC	CASSFGTQRSYNEQFF
TRBV19	TRBJ2-7	few	TRBD1	TGTGCCAGTAGCCTACTGGGACAGGGAATCTACGAGCAGTACTTC	CASSLLGQGIYEQYF
TRBV19	TRBJ2-1	-	TRBD2	TGTGCCAGTAGTATAGGGGGGAGGGCCCCGGATGAGCAGTTCTTC	CASSIGGRAPDEQFF
TRBV7-3	TRBJ2-3	-	TRBD2	TGTGCCAGCAGCTCCACCATCGGGAGGCGTGGAGGTTACACAGATACGCAGTATTTT	CASSSTIGRRGGYTDTQYF
TRBV7-2	TRBJ2-1	few	TRBD1	TGTGCCAGCAGTTCGGGACAGGGAATCTACAATGAGCAGTTCTTC	CASSSGQGIYNEQFF
TRBV21-1	TRBJ1-4	-	-	TGTGCCAGCACCCAGCAGGAGGTGGGAAAACTGTTTTTT	CASTQQEVGKLFF
TRBV27	TRBJ2-4	-	TRBD1	TGTGCCAGCAGCCGCCCGGGACAGGGTAAAAACATTCAGTACTTC	CASSRPGQGKNIQYF
TRBV2	TRBJ2-7	few	-	TGTGCCAGCAGTGTCGCGGGTCCGCCCTACGAGCAGTACTTC	CASSVAGPPYEQYF
TRBV2	TRBJ1-2	-	TRBD1	TGTGCCAGCAGCCTTGAACAGGGGAACTATGGCTACACCTTC	CASSLEQGNYGYTF
TRBV30	TRBJ2-5	-	-	TGTGCCTGGAGCACCCAGACTCTTCAAGAGACCCAGTACTTC	CAWSTQTLQETQYF